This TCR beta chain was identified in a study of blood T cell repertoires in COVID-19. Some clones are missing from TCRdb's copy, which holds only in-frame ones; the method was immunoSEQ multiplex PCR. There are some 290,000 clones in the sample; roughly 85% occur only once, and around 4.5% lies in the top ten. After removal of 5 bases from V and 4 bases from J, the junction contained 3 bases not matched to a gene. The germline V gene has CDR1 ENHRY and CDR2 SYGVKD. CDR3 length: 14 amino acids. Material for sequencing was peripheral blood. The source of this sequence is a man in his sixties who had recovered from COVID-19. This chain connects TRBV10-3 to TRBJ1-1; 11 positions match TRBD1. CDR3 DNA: TGTGCCATCAGTCCCGGGACAGGGGGCACTGAAGCTTTCTTT. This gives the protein CAISPGTGGTEAFF.